The clone carrying this TCR beta chain was counted at least ten times. These data are taken from a study of T cells in Graves' hyperthyroidism and ophthalmopathy. TCR beta CDR3 regions were amplified from RNA transcripts. Primed by the HTBI set, a first-round RT-PCR was run on the TCR CDR3. TCRdb called the multiplex PCR reads again in MiXCR, with one record for every CDR3 protein. Of about 360,000 distinct CDR3 sequences listed, 20% to 30% are singletons. The J segment lost 6 bases and the V segment lost 6 bases, leaving 4 bases of the junction unmatched. The CDR3 runs to 14 residues. Looked up from germline, CDR1 is MNHEY and CDR2 is SMNVEV (reference sequence).

The sequenced sample consisted of blood. The rearrangement uses TRBV27 and TRBJ2-3; TRBD2 agrees at 12 bases. The origin of this receptor is a man between 50 and 59 years old with Graves' hyperthyroidism. The DNA of the CDR3 is TGTGCCAGCAGACCGGGACTAGCGGGCGATACGCAGTATTTT. The encoded protein is CASRPGLAGDTQYF.